Listed below are T cell receptor beta chains from one sample, sequenced in a study of blood T cell repertoires in COVID-19. TCRdb keeps only in-frame clones here, not all; method: immunoSEQ multiplex PCR. The sample holds 150,000 to 200,000 clones; roughly 80% are singletons and the top ten take around 6.9%. Input material: peripheral blood. The receptor set was obtained from a man in his sixties with acute or convalescent COVID-19. Both conserved end residues are part of each CDR3. D genes are given only for firm matches. Not every row has a clone size; where given, it reads once, few, many or a size class.

V gene,J gene,D gene,clone size,CDR3 DNA,CDR3 protein
TRBV6-6,TRBJ1-5,TRBD1,once,TGTGCCAGCAGTCCCGCCGGGACAGGGGGCAGCAATCAGCCCCAGCATTTT,CASSPAGTGGSNQPQHF
TRBV21-1,TRBJ1-3,NA,NA,TGTGCCAGCAGGCGGACAGGGTTTACTGGAAACACCATATATTTT,CASRRTGFTGNTIYF
TRBV6-4,TRBJ2-3,TRBD2,NA,TGTGCCAGCAGTGATAGCGGGGGGGCCACAGATACGCAGTATTTT,CASSDSGGATDTQYF
TRBV10-3,TRBJ1-2,NA,NA,TGTGCCATCAGGGAGGACAACGAATATGGCTACACCTTC,CAIREDNEYGYTF
TRBV6-5,TRBJ1-4,TRBD1,NA,TGTGCCAGCAGTTACCAGGACAGGAGGAATGAAAAACTGTTTTTT,CASSYQDRRNEKLFF
TRBV6-5,TRBJ2-5,NA,NA,TGTGCCAGCAGAACAACAACCTTTGCTGGTCAGACCCAGTACTTC,CASRTTTFAGQTQYF
TRBV6-5,TRBJ2-3,NA,NA,TGTGCCAGCAGGGGTGGGGCCACAGATACGCAGTATTTT,CASRGGATDTQYF
TRBV7-8,TRBJ2-3,NA,NA,TGTGCCAGCAGCTTAGCAGGTGTCTTCGGCCGGGCAGATACGCAGTATTTT,CASSLAGVFGRADTQYF
TRBV4-1,TRBJ1-6,NA,few,TGCGCCAGCAGCCAAGAACCGGACAGCGCGAGCTCCTATAATTCACCCCTCCACTTT,CASSQEPDSASSYNSPLHF
TRBV2,TRBJ1-1,TRBD1,few,TGTGCCAGCAGTGAAATTCGACAGGGGGCTAATGAAGCTTTCTTT,CASSEIRQGANEAFF
TRBV18,TRBJ2-3,TRBD2,NA,TGTGCCAGCGCGGGGATTAGCGGGAAGGCAGATACGCAGTATTTT,CASAGISGKADTQYF
TRBV4-3,TRBJ1-2,TRBD1,once,TGCGCCAGCAGCCCAGAGACAGGGTATTATGGCTACACCTTC,CASSPETGYYGYTF
TRBV11-3,TRBJ2-1,NA,NA,TGTGCCAGCAGCTTAGTTCCGGGAGTGTTCCATGAGCAGTTCTTC,CASSLVPGVFHEQFF
TRBV5-4,TRBJ2-1,TRBD2,NA,TGTGCCAGCAGACTAGCGGGAGATGGTTCGCAGTTCTTC,CASRLAGDGSQFF
TRBV5-6,TRBJ1-2,NA,NA,TGTGCCAGCAGGGGGGCAGCCTCTAACTATGGCTACACCTTC,CASRGAASNYGYTF
TRBV4-2,TRBJ2-2,NA,NA,TGTGCCAGCAGCCAAGATGCCCCGGGTGGGTACACCGGGGAGCTGTTTTTT,CASSQDAPGGYTGELFF
TRBV6-5,TRBJ1-1,TRBD1,once,TGTGCCAGCAATCAACTGGGGCAGGGGGACACTGAAGCTTTCTTT,CASNQLGQGDTEAFF
TRBV9,TRBJ2-5,TRBD2,NA,TGTGCCAGCAGCGTAGAGGGAGGGCTCTCGGAGACCCAGTACTTC,CASSVEGGLSETQYF
TRBV11-3,TRBJ2-3,NA,NA,TGTGCCAGCAGCCAGGGGGGCAGTACAGATACGCAGTATTTT,CASSQGGSTDTQYF
TRBV5-4,TRBJ2-7,TRBD2,NA,TGTGCCAGCAGCCAGCCCGGACTAGCGGGAGGTTCCGAGCAGTACTTC,CASSQPGLAGGSEQYF
TRBV4-1,TRBJ2-3,TRBD2,NA,TGCGCCAGCAGCCAACAACCCTCTAGCGGGGGGAACACAGATACGCAGTATTTT,CASSQQPSSGGNTDTQYF
TRBV10-2,TRBJ1-2,NA,once,TGCGCCAGCAGTGAGTCCCAGTTCTATGGCTACACCTTC,CASSESQFYGYTF
TRBV12-3/TRBV12-4,TRBJ1-3,NA,NA,TGTGCCAGCAGTCCCTCCTCTGGAAACACCATATATTTT,CASSPSSGNTIYF
TRBV11-2,TRBJ2-6,NA,NA,TGTGCCAGCAGCTTAACCGACAGCCTGGACACAAACGTCCTGACTTTC,CASSLTDSLDTNVLTF
TRBV5-1,TRBJ1-1,NA,NA,TGCGCCAGCAGCTTGCGGGGGGCGAACACTGAAGCTTTCTTT,CASSLRGANTEAFF
TRBV2,TRBJ2-7,NA,NA,TGTGCCAGCAGTTTTTCGGGAAAACCCTACGAGCAGTACTTC,CASSFSGKPYEQYF
TRBV4-1,TRBJ2-2,TRBD2,NA,TGCGCCAGCAGCCGGACTAGCGGGGCCTCGAACACCGGGGAGCTGTTTTTT,CASSRTSGASNTGELFF
TRBV19,TRBJ1-6,NA,NA,TGTGCCAGTAGTATAAGGACAGCTTATTCACCCCTCCACTTT,CASSIRTAYSPLHF
TRBV2,TRBJ1-5,NA,once,TGTGCCAGCAGCGGTACCCGGGGCAATCAGCCCCAGCATTTT,CASSGTRGNQPQHF
TRBV3-1/TRBV3-2,TRBJ1-2,NA,NA,TGTGCCAGCAGCCAAGAAAGTAAGTCGACGGGACTTTATGGCTACACCTTC,CASSQESKSTGLYGYTF
TRBV12-3/TRBV12-4,TRBJ2-7,NA,few,TGTGCCAGCAGTTTAGCCCGTAGCGTCCAGTACTTC,CASSLARSVQYF